This T cell receptor beta chain emerged from a study of shared clonotypes between healthy human individuals. Study observations and caveats: Clonotype sharing levels among donors were expected to vary with sequencing depth.

The data were produced by immunoSEQ multiplex PCR, yet TCRdb's version contains in-frame clones alone and is incomplete. The sample gives around 450,000 clones, about 76% of which show up once; approximately 13% is in the top ten. In the case of this clone: Its target is unknown.

The sample was PBMCs. This TCR was recovered from a woman in her forties in good health. Some clones in this sample may be carry-over from other donors' samples.

Written as DNA, the CDR3 is TGTGCTAGTCCAGGGGGCGGGGGAACTGAAGCTTTCTTT. This translates into CASPGGGGTEAFF. The rearrangement links TRBV12-5 to TRBJ1-1, with 8 bases matching TRBD1. Germline V gives CDR1 LGHNT, CDR2 FRNRAP. J lost 5 bases, V lost 8 bases, and 7 bases had no gene match. The CDR3 spans 13 residues.